This T cell receptor (beta chain) derives from a study of shared clonotypes between healthy human individuals. The study, taken as a whole, reports: Sequencing depth was expected to affect clonotype sharing among donors. At large depth, rarefaction still showed sorted-subset sequencing to be incomplete.

The test was conducted at deep level. The assay was immunoSEQ multiplex PCR, and TCRdb's table has in-frame clones only and misses some. The sample includes about 2.2 million clones, about 93% of them seen just once. As regards this clone: Its antigen is not identified.

Naive CD8 cells were CD45RO-negative, positively selected for CCR7, excluding terminally differentiated effector memory CD45RA+ cells. Those who donated, Caucasian adults without exception, all lived in Nashville, Tennessee. The sequencing input was naive CD8+ T cells from PBMCs. This TCR came from a man younger than 35 in good health. Some clones in this sample may be carry-over from other donors' samples.

CDR3 loop: CASSLRRETWNEQFF. The DNA of the CDR3 is TGTGCCAGCAGCTTACGGCGGGAGACTTGGAATGAGCAGTTCTTC. The chain links TRBV5-4 to TRBJ2-1; 7 bases are a match to TRBD2. The J segment lost 7 bases and the V segment lost 2 bases, leaving 9 bases of the junction unmatched. CDR1 is SGHNT, CDR2 YYREEE, per germline (reference sequence). CDR3 length equals 15 residues.